Below are 9 T cell receptor beta chains sequenced from a single sample in a study of T cell responses to AZD1222 COVID-19 vaccine. Here immunoSEQ multiplex PCR was the method, and the copy in TCRdb shows in-frame clones only, minus some. Altogether about 130,000 clones are present, roughly 87% being singletons, with the ten largest covering more than 5.5%. This sample comprised peripheral blood, obtained 28 days after the second AZD1222 dose. The receptors stem from an adult who received the AZD1222 COVID-19 vaccine.

V is TRBV11-2 and J is TRBJ2-7, with D perhaps assigned TRBD1 or TRBD2 (5 bases each). Germline CDR1 SGHAT, CDR2 FQNNGV. Trimming took off 7 bases at V and 3 bases at J, with 13 bases between the two ends. The CDR3 is 13 amino acids. DNA for the CDR3: TGTGCCAGCACTCGGGGCAGGTTCTACGAGCAGTACTTC. This translates into CASTRGRFYEQYF.

The chain combines TRBV5-1 with TRBJ1-1; 11 nucleotides agree with TRBD1. Germline V lookup: CDR1 SGHRS, CDR2 YFSETQ. Trimming cost V 5 bases and J 4 bases; bases outside gene matches: 7. This CDR3 is built from 15 residues. DNA for the CDR3: TGCGCCAGCAGGGGGACAGGGGGTGTTGTCACTGAAGCTTTCTTT. It codes for CASRGTGGVVTEAFF. Together with reference TRBV5-1 and TRBJ1-1, the CDR3 gives the full variable domain: KAGVTQTPRYLIKTRGQQVTLSCSPISGHRSVSWYQQTPGQGLQFLFEYFSETQRNKGNFPGRFSGRQFSNSRSEMNVSTLELGDSALYLCASRGTGGVVTEAFFGQGTRLTVV.

The gene calls are TRBV25-1 and TRBJ1-2; maybe TRBD1 (5 bases). This CDR3 has 15 residues. Germline V gives CDR1 MGHDK, CDR2 SYGVNS. V was pared by 3 bases and J by 5 bases, with 16 bases between. The CDR3 nucleotides are TGTGCCAGCAGTGAGGGGACGGGGGGAACTTATGGCTACACCTTC. It is translated as CASSEGTGGTYGYTF.

The CDR3 protein is CASRYRASTEAFF. DNA for the CDR3: TGTGCCAGCAGGTACAGGGCCAGCACTGAAGCTTTCTTT. This sequence joins TRBV12-3 or TRBV12-4 and TRBJ1-1; a possible D gene is TRBD1 (6 bases). The length of the CDR3 is 13 residues. Trimming took off 6 bases at V and 4 bases at J, with 12 bases between the two ends.

J is TRBJ2-7 and V is TRBV2, with D maybe TRBD1 (5 bases). V dropped 1 base and J dropped 4 bases, with 8 bases sitting between them. CDR1 and CDR2 from the germline V gene are SNHLY and FYNNEI. The CDR3 sequence is 13 residues long. CDR3: CASSEGQFYEQYF. CDR3 DNA: TGTGCCAGCAGTGAAGGACAGTTTTACGAGCAGTACTTC.

The chain is built from TRBV3-1 (or the pseudogene TRBV3-2) and TRBJ1-1; D gene ambiguous. Germline CDR1 LGHDT, CDR2 YNNKEL (reference sequence). The CDR3 contains 13 residues. The ends were cut back, 4 bases at V and 1 base at J, with 7 bases in the middle. The CDR3 sequence: CASSRGGNTEAFF. The DNA of the CDR3 is TGTGCCAGCAGCCGGGGAGGGAACACTGAAGCTTTCTTT.

DNA of the CDR3: TGTGCCAGCTCACCAACCGACCACGAGCAGTACTTC. Protein sequence: CASSPTDHEQYF. This chain links TRBV18 with TRBJ2-7; D gene unclear. This CDR3 has 12 amino acids. CDR1 and CDR2 (germline): KGHSH, LQKENI. The V end lost 2 bases, the J end lost 5 bases, and 7 bases lay between the germline ends.

This clone came up once. The chain has TRBV30 and TRBJ2-5; D gene ambiguous. Germline-derived CDR1 and CDR2 are GTSNPN and SVGIG (reference sequence). The ends were cut back, 0 bases at V and 5 bases at J, with 16 bases in the middle. This CDR3 is 15 amino acids long. The DNA of the CDR3 is TGTGCCTGGAGTGTAATGGGCCTGAAGTGGGAGACCCAGTACTTC. It codes for CAWSVMGLKWETQYF.

The V call is TRBV4-1, the J call TRBJ2-3; 11 bases line up with TRBD1. The CDR3 has 19 residues. Germline V gene lookup returns CDR1 MGHRA and CDR2 YSYEKL. With V trimmed by 1 base and J by 0 bases, 9 bases remained unmatched. The CDR3 is CASSQGTGGAGISTDTQYF. The CDR3 nucleotides are TGCGCCAGCAGCCAAGGGACAGGGGGCGCGGGGATAAGCACAGATACGCAGTATTTT.